The sequence of this T cell receptor beta chain was determined in a study of blood T cell repertoires in COVID-19. This CDR3 contains 13 residues. Germline CDR1 reads SGHDT; CDR2 reads YYEEEE. V lost 4 bases to trimming and J lost 6 bases, with 13 bases between them. Method: immunoSEQ multiplex PCR; TCRdb's copy keeps in-frame clones and lacks some. The table includes around 250,000 clones, approximately 82% detected once. This TCR was recovered from an elderly man with acute or convalescent COVID-19. V gene TRBV5-6 combines with J gene TRBJ1-2; D is possibly TRBD1 (5 bases). The sequenced sample was peripheral blood. This CDR3 is CASSPAGRDGYTF. Here the CDR3 DNA reads TGTGCCAGCAGCCCGGCAGGGCGCGATGGCTACACCTTC.